One and the same sample provided the 24 T cell receptor beta chains below, sequenced in a study of blood T cell repertoires in COVID-19. Assay used: immunoSEQ multiplex PCR; TCRdb lists only in-frame clones, some missing. The sample shows some 200,000 clones, approximately 84% of them seen only once. Sequenced: peripheral blood. The receptors were gathered from a woman older than 75 with COVID-19, enrolled during active disease.

The chain combines TRBV6-5 with TRBJ1-4; 7 bases are shared with TRBD1. The CDR3 runs 14 residues. Germline-derived CDR1 and CDR2 are MNHEY and SVGAGI. V trimming: 8 bases; J trimming: 5 bases; junction bases outside the gene matches: 8. CDR3 bases: TGTGCCAGCCTGTCGACAGGGAAGAATGAAAAACTGTTTTTT. Translated: CASLSTGKNEKLFF.

The gene calls are TRBV7-2 and TRBJ1-3, with unresolved D. The germline V gene has CDR1 SGHTA and CDR2 FQGNSA. Trimming shortened V by 5 bases and J by 1 base, and 18 bases separated the two germline ends. The CDR3 loop spans 17 amino acids. CDR3 bases: TGTGCCAGCAGCGCCGACCGGGTTTCCTTTTCTGGAAACACCATATATTTT. Amino acids: CASSADRVSFSGNTIYF. Complete variable domain (other parts from reference TRBV7-2 and TRBJ1-3): GAGVSQSPSNKVTEKGKDVELRCDPISGHTALYWYRQSLGQGLEFLIYFQGNSAPDKSGLPSDRFSAERTGGSVSTLTIQRTQQEDSAVYLCASSADRVSFSGNTIYFGEGSWLTVV.

This clone was observed a single time. V is TRBV7-9 and J is TRBJ2-1; D not certain. The CDR3 contains 14 residues. V was pared by 5 bases and J by 3 bases, with 11 bases between. CDR1 is SEHNR, CDR2 FQNEAQ, per germline (reference sequence). The CDR3: CASSPRSNYNEQFF. DNA of the CDR3: TGTGCCAGCAGCCCCCGCAGTAACTACAATGAGCAGTTCTTC.

This clone was observed a few times. The V call is TRBV2, the J call TRBJ2-5, with 12 nucleotides matching TRBD2. Germline CDR1 is SNHLY and CDR2 is FYNNEI. After removal of 8 bases from V and 1 base from J, the junction contained 5 bases not matched to a gene. This CDR3 comprises 15 residues. CDR3 in DNA: TGTGCCAGCGGACTAGCGGGGAATCCCCAAGAGACCCAGTACTTC. Amino acids: CASGLAGNPQETQYF.

The rearrangement joins TRBV6-5 to TRBJ2-1; D gene ambiguous. This CDR3 contains 15 residues. Trimming shortened V by 5 bases and J by 6 bases, and 17 bases separated the two germline ends. Germline V CDR1 and CDR2: MNHEY, SVGAGI. The CDR3 DNA reads as TGTGCCAGCAGTCCGTCGTTTTCTAGTTCCAATGAGCAGTTCTTC. It specifies CASSPSFSSSNEQFF.

V and J are TRBV9 and TRBJ2-7; TRBD1 matches at 10 bases. Per the germline V gene, CDR1 is SGDLS and CDR2 is YYNGEE. This CDR3 contains 16 residues. The junction had 6 bases not matched to a gene; V was cut back by 0 bases and J by 3 bases. This CDR3 reads CASSVGGQGRLYEQYF. The CDR3 nucleotides read TGTGCCAGCAGCGTAGGGGGACAGGGGAGACTCTACGAGCAGTACTTC.

The V gene is TRBV7-9, the J gene TRBJ1-5, with 7 bases matching TRBD1. Germline lookup yields CDR1 SEHNR and CDR2 FQNEAQ (reference sequence). CDR3 length: 15 residues. Unmatched junction bases numbered 3, after V lost 4 bases and J lost 0 bases. In DNA form, the CDR3 reads TGTGCCAGCAGCTCGACAGGGAATAGCAATCAGCCCCAGCATTTT. Its translation is CASSSTGNSNQPQHF.

The chain combines TRBV19 with TRBJ1-1, with unresolved D. Deletions cut 8 bases from V and 1 base from J, with 5 bases between. This CDR3 is built from 11 residues. The germline CDR1 and CDR2 sequences are LNHDA and SQIVND (reference sequence). The DNA for the CDR3 is TGTGCCAGTGAGCAGAACACTGAAGCTTTCTTT. Its protein is CASEQNTEAFF. Together with reference TRBV19 and TRBJ1-1, the CDR3 gives the full variable domain: DGGITQSPKYLFRKEGQNVTLSCEQNLNHDAMYWYRQDPGQGLRLIYYSQIVNDFQKGDIAEGYSVSREKKESFPLTVTSAQKNPTAFYLCASEQNTEAFFGQGTRLTVV.

The chain joins TRBV5-1 to TRBJ1-6, with 8 positions matching TRBD1. CDR1 SGHRS and CDR2 YFSETQ come from the germline V gene. The CDR3 extends over 14 amino acids. After removal of 4 bases from V and 6 bases from J, the junction contained 3 bases not matched to a gene. CDR3 amino acids: CASSVGTGNSPLHF. CDR3 sequence (DNA): TGCGCCAGCAGCGTCGGGACAGGTAATTCACCCCTCCACTTT.

This clone appeared once. The chain joins TRBV5-5 to TRBJ1-2; 11 bases are shared with TRBD1. The CDR3 runs to 15 residues. Looked up from germline, CDR1 is SGHKS and CDR2 is YYEKEE (reference sequence). J was trimmed by 4 bases and V by 3 bases; bases with no gene match: 5. CDR3 sequence: CASSSSGTGGYGYTF. CDR3 sequence (DNA): TGTGCCAGCAGCTCATCCGGGACAGGGGGCTATGGCTACACCTTC.

The V and J genes are TRBV2 and TRBJ1-1, with TRBD1 identical over 8 bases. CDR3 length: 12 residues. The J segment lost 6 bases and the V segment lost 6 bases, leaving 3 bases of the junction unmatched. The germline V gene encodes CDR1 SNHLY and CDR2 FYNNEI. CDR3 DNA sequence: TGTGCCAGCAGCGGACAGGGCCCTGAAGCTTTCTTT. It is translated as CASSGQGPEAFF.

This sequence joins TRBV2 and TRBJ2-5; the match to TRBD2 covers 7 bases. The CDR3 loop spans 15 amino acids. Germline V gives CDR1 SNHLY, CDR2 FYNNEI. V was clipped by 7 bases and J by 3 bases; unmatched bases: 11. The CDR3 protein is CASTTGWDYEETQYF. For the CDR3, the DNA is TGTGCCAGCACGACCGGCTGGGACTACGAAGAGACCCAGTACTTC.

V usage is TRBV6-1 and J usage is TRBJ1-3; 10 bases align to TRBD1. Germline V gene sequence: CDR1 MNHNS, CDR2 SASEGT. The CDR3 is 16 amino acids. V shed 2 bases and J 4 bases; nucleotides not matched to a gene: 5. CDR3 in DNA: TGTGCCAGCAGTGAAAGTGGGACAGGGGTCGGAAACACCATATATTTT. Protein product: CASSESGTGVGNTIYF.

The gene calls are TRBV7-9 and TRBJ1-1, with a possible D match to TRBD1 (5 bases). Looked up from germline, CDR1 is SEHNR and CDR2 is FQNEAQ (reference sequence). This CDR3 comprises 13 residues. The germline V and J ends were trimmed by 5 bases and 2 bases, with 9 bases remaining between them. The CDR3 sequence is CASSRRDNTEAFF. In DNA, the CDR3 is TGTGCCAGCAGCCGGCGGGACAACACTGAAGCTTTCTTT.

The chain recombines TRBV3-1 (or the pseudogene TRBV3-2) with TRBJ2-3; D perhaps matches TRBD2 (5 bases). V lost 7 bases, J lost 5 bases, and 10 bases lay in between. Per the germline V gene, CDR1 is LGHDT and CDR2 is YNNKEL (reference sequence). This CDR3 is built from 12 residues. CDR3 region: CASTHGIDTQYF. The CDR3 DNA is TGTGCCAGCACCCACGGGATAGATACGCAGTATTTT.

The rearrangement uses TRBV6-5 and TRBJ2-5, with 7 nucleotides matching TRBD2. Trimming took 7 bases from V and 5 from J; bases not matched to a gene: 4. The CDR3 spans 12 residues. Germline CDR1 is MNHEY and CDR2 is SVGAGI. CDR3 DNA: TGTGCCAGCATACTCGGGGGGGAGACCCAGTACTTC. Its protein product is CASILGGETQYF.

J is TRBJ1-3 and V is TRBV5-1; tentative D call: TRBD1 (5 bases). The CDR3 runs to 16 residues. The germline V gene has CDR1 SGHRS and CDR2 YFSETQ. V lost 4 bases and J lost 1, with 15 bases in between. The CDR3 DNA reads as TGCGCCAGCAGCGACGGCACAGGATTATCTGGAAACACCATATATTTT. This encodes CASSDGTGLSGNTIYF.

V usage is TRBV6-1 and J usage is TRBJ2-3; 8 bases line up with TRBD2. V shed 4 bases, J shed 0 bases, and the junction held 12 bases outside the gene matches. The CDR3 extends over 18 amino acids. Germline CDR1 reads MNHNS; CDR2 reads SASEGT. The CDR3 region is CASSGMTGRGGSTDTQYF. CDR3 nucleotide sequence: TGTGCCAGCAGTGGAATGACCGGGAGGGGGGGCAGCACAGATACGCAGTATTTT.

This chain uses TRBV18 with TRBJ2-5, with D unresolved. CDR3 length: 14 residues. The germline gives CDR1 KGHSH, CDR2 LQKENI. Trimming cost V 2 bases and J 1 base, with 8 bases left between them. CDR3 in DNA: TGTGCCAGCTCACCATCGGTAACCCAAGAGACCCAGTACTTC. It yields the protein CASSPSVTQETQYF. Full variable domain (outside the CDR3, taken from reference TRBV18 and TRBJ2-5): NAGVMQNPRHLVRRRGQEARLRCSPMKGHSHVYWYRQLPEEGLKFMVYLQKENIIDESGMPKERFSAEFPKEGPSILRIQQVVRGDSAAYFCASSPSVTQETQYFGPGTRLLVL.

This clone has a single count. This chain uses TRBV6-5 with TRBJ2-7; 8 nucleotides align to TRBD2. CDR1 and CDR2 from the germline V gene are MNHEY and SVGAGI. This CDR3 contains 11 residues. Trimming removed 6 bases from V and 6 bases from J; junction bases left unmatched: 1. The CDR3, as DNA: TGTGCCAGCAGGGCGGGGGGCGAGCAGTACTTC. Protein product: CASRAGGEQYF.

This clone was counted a single time. V usage is TRBV7-9 and J usage is TRBJ1-3; no firm D call. Germline CDR1 is SEHNR and CDR2 is FQNEAQ (reference sequence). The CDR3 runs to 14 residues. The V end lost 7 bases, the J end lost 2 bases, and 12 bases lay between the germline ends. CDR3 DNA sequence: TGTGCCAGCACGCCGGTAATAGCTGGAAACACCATATATTTT. Protein sequence: CASTPVIAGNTIYF. Looking up the rest from reference TRBV7-9 and TRBJ1-3 gives the full variable domain: DTGVSQNPRHKITKRGQNVTFRCDPISEHNRLYWYRQTLGQGPEFLTYFQNEAQLEKSRLLSDRFSAERPKGSFSTLEIQRTEQGDSAMYLCASTPVIAGNTIYFGEGSWLTVV.

The table lists this clone with a count of one. This rearrangement joins TRBV27 to TRBJ2-5; D is possibly TRBD2 (6 bases). Trimming removed 3 bases at V and 1 base at J, with 9 bases between. The CDR3 is made up of 14 amino acids. In germline, CDR1 is MNHEY, CDR2 SMNVEV (reference sequence). CDR3 nucleotides: TGTGCCAGCAGTTTTCGGGGAGGCCAAGAGACCCAGTACTTC. It specifies CASSFRGGQETQYF.

The chain uses TRBV5-6 and TRBJ1-6, with 7 nucleotides matching TRBD1. The V gene end was trimmed by 0 bases and the J gene end by 9 bases; junction bases not matched to a gene: 3. CDR1 and CDR2 from the germline V gene are SGHDT and YYEEEE. The CDR3 is 14 residues long. Here the CDR3 reads CASSLGAGGSPLHF. The DNA for the CDR3 is TGTGCCAGCAGCTTGGGTGCAGGGGGTTCACCCCTCCACTTT.

The chain uses TRBV5-1 and TRBJ2-5; 9 bases line up with TRBD2. The CDR3 loop spans 16 amino acids. J gave up 1 base and V 3 bases, and 7 bases lay outside the gene matches. Per the germline V gene, CDR1 is SGHRS and CDR2 is YFSETQ. CDR3: CASSSLLAGSQETQYF. The CDR3 DNA reads TGCGCCAGCAGCTCCTTACTAGCGGGCAGCCAAGAGACCCAGTACTTC. The full variable domain, with the rest looked up from reference TRBV5-1 and TRBJ2-5, is KAGVTQTPRYLIKTRGQQVTLSCSPISGHRSVSWYQQTPGQGLQFLFEYFSETQRNKGNFPGRFSGRQFSNSRSEMNVSTLELGDSALYLCASSSLLAGSQETQYFGPGTRLLVL.